The rows below give T cell receptor beta chains drawn from one sample of a study of radiation and T cells in renal cell carcinoma. The table came from immunoSEQ multiplex PCR; TCRdb's copy has only in-frame clones and leaves some out. The table includes 100,000 to 150,000 clones, approximately 75% detected once. This sample comprised blood, obtained from a patient whose treatment included radiotherapy and nephrectomy. These receptors came from a woman aged 60-75 years with renal cell carcinoma. Each CDR3 is given with its conserved first and last residue. The order of the fields is D gene, J gene, CDR3 length, V gene, clone size, CDR3 DNA, CDR3 protein. A D gene is named only where the DNA matches it firmly. Rows give clone size only sometimes, using once, few, many, or a class for an expanded clone.

>-|TRBJ1-2|14|TRBV4-3|-
TGCGCCAGCAGCCAAGATCGTGGGAACTATGGCTACACCTTC
CASSQDRGNYGYTF
>-|TRBJ2-5|14|TRBV2|-
TGTGCCAGCAGTGTTGCAGGGGAGGGAGAGACCCAGTACTTC
CASSVAGEGETQYF
>-|TRBJ1-2|15|TRBV7-2|-
TGTGCCAGCAGCGGTTCGGGGGGCCAGGACTATGGCTACACCTTC
CASSGSGGQDYGYTF
>-|TRBJ1-1|14|TRBV5-1|few
TGCGCCAGCAGCTTGGCCGACGGGACCACTGAAGCTTTCTTT
CASSLADGTTEAFF
>-|TRBJ2-5|16|TRBV4-1|-
TGCGCCAGCAGCCAACGGGCGTACCAGGCCCAAGAGACCCAGTACTTC
CASSQRAYQAQETQYF
>-|TRBJ1-2|13|TRBV30|few
TGTGCCTGGAGTGCGGTGCTTAACTATGGCTACACCTTC
CAWSAVLNYGYTF
>-|TRBJ2-5|16|TRBV5-1|-
TGCGCCAGCAGCTTGGCGCGGGACAGACCTCGGGAGACCCAGTACTTC
CASSLARDRPRETQYF
>-|TRBJ1-2|15|TRBV18|-
TGTGCCAGCTCACGGTTTGGGGGCGAGGACTATGGCTACACCTTC
CASSRFGGEDYGYTF
>-|TRBJ2-7|15|TRBV28|-
TGTGCCAGCAGTCCCCGTGGCGACAGATATTACGAGCAGTACTTC
CASSPRGDRYYEQYF
>-|TRBJ2-7|14|TRBV6-5|few
TGTGCCACCGCCCTGGACACCTACTCCTACGAGCAGTACTTC
CATALDTYSYEQYF
>-|TRBJ1-2|13|TRBV5-4|-
TGTGCCAGCAGCTTTAACAGGATCCATGGCTACACCTTC
CASSFNRIHGYTF
>-|TRBJ2-1|17|TRBV29-1|-
TGCAGCGTTGATCATTCGGAATGGGGGGACTCCTACAATGAGCGGTTCTTC
CSVDHSEWGDSYNERFF
>TRBD1|TRBJ2-5|16|TRBV6-5|-
TGTGCCAGCAGTTACTCGGCGGCAGGGGGCAGTGAGACCCAGTACTTC
CASSYSAAGGSETQYF
>-|TRBJ1-1|13|TRBV6-5|-
TGTGCCAGCAGGCCAGGGGATAACACTGAAGCTTTCTTT
CASRPGDNTEAFF
>TRBD2|TRBJ2-2|18|TRBV11-2|-
TGTGCCAGCAGCCCGATTAAACGGACTAGCGGGAACACCGGGGAGCTGTTTTTT
CASSPIKRTSGNTGELFF
>-|TRBJ1-3|16|TRBV5-5|-
TGTGCCAGCAGCTTGATTCCCCCTAGTGGCGGAAACACCATATATTTT
CASSLIPPSGGNTIYF
>TRBD1|TRBJ2-5|15|TRBV6-5|once
TGTGCCAGCAGTTACTCACAGGGGTCCCAAGAGACCCAGTACTTC
CASSYSQGSQETQYF
>-|TRBJ1-1|16|TRBV4-1|-
TGCGCCAGCAGCCCTGTTACTACAGGGATCGGCACTGAAGCTTTCTTT
CASSPVTTGIGTEAFF
>-|TRBJ2-7|14|TRBV7-2|-
TGTGCCAGCAGCCCCAGCCGAAGCTCCTACGAGCAGTACTTC
CASSPSRSSYEQYF
>-|TRBJ1-2|13|TRBV6-1|-
TGTGCCAGCAGGGCGCGTGGGGGAGATGGCTACACCTTC
CASRARGGDGYTF
>TRBD1|TRBJ1-5|18|TRBV19|-
TGTGCCAGTAGTATTCTCCCAGGGGGCGCGAGGCCTAATCAGCCCCAGCATTTT
CASSILPGGARPNQPQHF
>-|TRBJ1-3|12|TRBV5-1|once
TGCGCCAGCAGCCAAACGGGAAACACCATATATTTT
CASSQTGNTIYF
>-|TRBJ1-1|12|TRBV11-2|few
TGTGCCAGCAGCCCCCAGGCCACTGAAGCTTTCTTT
CASSPQATEAFF
>-|TRBJ1-4|15|TRBV7-3|once
TGTGCCAGCAGCTCCGTTGCGGGGGTTGGGGAAAAACTGTTTTTT
CASSSVAGVGEKLFF
>-|TRBJ1-1|13|TRBV6-5|once
TGTGCCAGCAGTCGGGAGTTCAACACTGAAGCTTTCTTT
CASSREFNTEAFF